This T cell receptor (beta chain) was identified in a study of monozygotic twins with inflammatory bowel disease (dated by TCRdb to the late 2010s). Background on the whole study: In total, around 28 monozygotic twin pairs made up the full study: 19 Danish pairs, all IBD-discordant, plus nine German pairs, of which four were IBD-concordant and five were IBD-discordant. The search for disease-associated traits relied mainly on comparing, within discordant pairs, IBD patients with their genetically identical healthy co-twins. Each individual had, on average, about 151 000 unique TCRalpha sequences and 181 000 unique TCRbeta sequences available for analysis. What the study reported, not specific to this receptor: Different T cell subtypes could not be distinguished in the analysis. Compared with healthy twins, IBD patients shared fewer clonotypes with other individuals, and the difference was most pronounced in patients with signs of disease activity. Background noise and inter-individual variability may have been introduced into the repertoires by the differing immunosuppressive treatments among patients. A decrease in TCRbeta repertoire diversity, as measured by inverse Simpson index, was observed in IBD patients compared with their healthy co-twins. Concordant and discordant twins showed no difference in repertoire similarity, possibly because of limited statistical power. No single strong signal or clonotype linked to IBD turned up in the results, so the idea that one exists was not supported.

Comment on this clonotype: Its binding antigen is unknown.

The library was prepared using 5' RACE. Preparation of each TCR library used around 3.5 ug of total RNA. For each sample, cDNA was synthesized in eight separate reactions using SMARTScribe reverse transcriptase. During cDNA synthesis, template switching introduced unique molecular identifiers that contained a 6-nucleotide sample barcode. TCRalpha and TCRbeta cDNA was amplified in two nested PCRs of roughly 16 and 10 cycles, and bead purification was carried out after each PCR. Before amplification, the cDNA was treated with uracil DNA-glycosylase and purified using the QIAquick PCR purification kit. The second PCR added Illumina TruSeq-compatible adapters along with sample-specific barcodes. Library quality and concentration were assessed using TapeStation and Qubit, and about 5 ng of each library was pooled. Sequencing of the pooled libraries was done on an Illumina HiSeq2500 single-index Rapid Run using custom sequencing primers and 2 x 100 bp reads. The source study handled its data this way. UMI-based consensus assembly with MiGEC version 1.2.6 was used to correct PCR and sequencing errors. V(D)J alignment, clonotype assembly and CDR3 extraction were performed with MiXCR version 2.1.1. To normalise gene usage, clonotype sharing and MAIT/NKT TCR abundance, the top 1000, 10 000 and 20 000 clonotypes in each sample were analysed. After downsampling to 27 000 UMIs, diversity was calculated as the inverse Simpson index using the vegan R package. Paired Mann-Whitney U tests on discordant twin pairs were used, with Benjamini-Hochberg multiple-testing correction. TCRdb reprocessed the reads and assigns one entry to each CDR3 protein sequence, leaving out DNA. The V and J calls reflect TCRdb's pipeline rather than the authors' work. This specimen's table enumerates a few hundred thousand distinct CDR3 sequences. The ten biggest clones cover 2% to 3% of the sample.

From each donor, a roughly 2.7 ml peripheral blood sample was collected into PAXgene tubes and kept at -80 degrees C. Without T cell sorting, total RNA was isolated from whole blood using the PAXgene blood miRNA kit on an automated QIAcube. Peripheral blood from monozygotic twin pairs concordant or discordant for inflammatory bowel disease was subjected to deep TCRalpha and TCRbeta repertoire profiling with unique molecular barcoding. Smoking habits were recorded for all twin pairs, and individuals were classified as current, former or never smokers. The sample was blood. This clonotype was sampled from a human donor with ulcerative colitis or Crohn's disease, or a healthy co-twin of an affected twin (not recorded which).

The CDR3 reads CASSIGLTTDTQYF. The receptor chain draws on TRBV7-9 and TRBJ2-3. According to the germline V gene (reference sequence), CDR1 reads SEHNR and CDR2 reads FQNEAQ. From its cysteine to its phenylalanine, the CDR3 spans 14 amino acids. No DNA is given. Beyond the CDR3, the reference TRBV7-9 and TRBJ2-3 genes provide the residues; the full variable domain reads: DTGVSQNPRHKITKRGQNVTFRCDPISEHNRLYWYRQTLGQGPEFLTYFQNEAQLEKSRLLSDRFSAERPKGSFSTLEIQRTEQGDSAMYLCASSIGLTTDTQYFGPGTRLTVL.